This TCR beta chain was found in a study of CD8 T cells in ankylosing spondylitis. Study-level points and caveats: As reported, disease-linked clones showed significant enrichment in matched ankylosing spondylitis synovial fluid. A motif of under 10 highly homologous TCR beta variants was seen as apparently characteristic of ankylosing spondylitis blood.

With respect to this clonotype: The target antigen is unknown.

A quantitative 5'-RACE method, one with molecular barcodes, was used to make TCR beta libraries. TCRdb re-derived calls from the 5' RACE reads in MiXCR, one entry per CDR3 protein. The sample contains a few hundred thousand distinct CDR3 sequences, more than 20% of which appear only once. The CDR3 has 15 residues. Germline CDR1 and CDR2: SEHNR and FQNEAQ (reference sequence). V lost 2 bases to trimming and J lost 2 bases, with 11 bases between them. The chain employs TRBV7-9 and TRBJ2-3; maybe TRBD2 (5 bases). The sequenced sample was blood, either unsorted or a sorted T cell fraction (not recorded which). The receptor comes from a male donor with ankylosing spondylitis or in good health (not recorded which). In DNA, the CDR3 is TGTGCCAGCAGCTTAATTTTCGGGGACACAGATACGCAGTATTTT. This translates into CASSLIFGDTDTQYF.